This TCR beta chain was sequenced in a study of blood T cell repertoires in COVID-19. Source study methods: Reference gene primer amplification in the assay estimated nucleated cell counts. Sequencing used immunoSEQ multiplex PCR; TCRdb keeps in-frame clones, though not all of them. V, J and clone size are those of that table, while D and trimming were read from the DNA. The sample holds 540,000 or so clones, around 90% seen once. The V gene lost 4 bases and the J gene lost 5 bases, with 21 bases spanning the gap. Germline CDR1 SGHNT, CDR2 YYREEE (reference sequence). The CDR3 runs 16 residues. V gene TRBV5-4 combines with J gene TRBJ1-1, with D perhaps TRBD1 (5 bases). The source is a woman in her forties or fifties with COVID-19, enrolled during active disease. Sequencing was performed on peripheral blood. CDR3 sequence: CASSPLPQGSRTEAFF. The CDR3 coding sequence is TGTGCCAGCAGCCCGCTGCCCCAGGGCTCAAGAACTGAAGCTTTCTTT.